The 4 T cell receptor beta chains below come from one sample, sequenced in a study of blood T cell repertoires in COVID-19. Only in-frame clones appear in the TCRdb table, and some are missing; sequencing was by immunoSEQ multiplex PCR. The profile shows some 60,000 clones, about 77% of them singletons. Material: peripheral blood. The receptors here all came from a human donor in a cohort sampled during active COVID-19.

The chain carries TRBV27 and TRBJ2-2, with 7 bases matching TRBD2. The trim removed 6 bases at V and 0 bases at J, leaving 7 bases unmatched. Germline CDR1 MNHEY, CDR2 SMNVEV (reference sequence). This CDR3 is 16 amino acids long. The CDR3 loop is CASRGRGTANTGELFF. The DNA for the CDR3 is TGTGCCAGCAGGGGGCGGGGGACGGCGAACACCGGGGAGCTGTTTTTT.

In this sample, this clone turned up once. The chain joins TRBV9 to TRBJ1-3; no reliable D call. The CDR3 is 16 residues long. The V end lost 2 bases, the J end lost 0 bases, and 12 bases lay between the germline ends. Germline lookup yields CDR1 SGDLS and CDR2 YYNGEE. The CDR3: CASSVSTPISGNTIYF. CDR3 sequence (DNA): TGTGCCAGCAGCGTCTCTACTCCCATCTCTGGAAACACCATATATTTT. Variable domain in full (rest from reference TRBV9 and TRBJ1-3): DSGVTQTPKHLITATGQRVTLRCSPRSGDLSVYWYQQSLDQGLQFLIQYYNGEERAKGNILERFSAQQFPDLHSELNLSSLELGDSALYFCASSVSTPISGNTIYFGEGSWLTVV.

CDR3 DNA sequence: TGTGCCAGCAGCTTTCAGTCTAGCGGGCTCCAAGAGACCCAGTACTTC. Protein: CASSFQSSGLQETQYF. This chain links TRBV11-2 with TRBJ2-5, with 8 bases fitting TRBD2. V shed 3 bases, J shed 1 base, and the junction held 7 bases outside the gene matches. CDR1 and CDR2 from the germline V gene are SGHAT and FQNNGV. This CDR3 has 16 residues.

This clone was picked up a small number of times. The chain couples TRBV3-1 (or the pseudogene TRBV3-2) to TRBJ2-1, with D possibly being TRBD2 (5 bases). The CDR3 contains 14 residues. Germline CDR1 LGHDT, CDR2 YNNKEL (reference sequence). The V end lost 5 bases, the J end lost 7 bases, and 15 bases lay between the germline ends. The CDR3 nucleotides read TGTGCCAGCAGCGGATTCCAAGCGGCAAATGAGCAGTTCTTC. Its translation: CASSGFQAANEQFF.